This TCR beta chain was identified in a study of glioma-infiltrating T cells after dendritic cell vaccination. About the research overall: Patients received autologous tumor lysate-pulsed dendritic cell vaccination between the early 2000s and the early 2010s. Whole-study findings and limits: The cohort had few patients with full blood and tumor sets.

A single count supports this clone. The antigen is unknown. Some clones are missing from TCRdb's copy, which holds only in-frame ones; the method was immunoSEQ multiplex PCR. The sample shows 99,000 or so clones, around 90% of them seen only once. Time point of the sample: after dendritic cell vaccination, including at tumor progression/relapse. This CDR3 region has 15 residues. CDR1 and CDR2 (germline): SGHNT, YYREEE (reference sequence). V was clipped by 0 bases and J by 4 bases; unmatched bases: 4. The sequence was obtained from a human donor with glioblastoma. The sequencing used blood, collected after dendritic cell vaccination. This chain connects TRBV5-4 to TRBJ1-3, with 7 bases identical to TRBD1. CDR3 amino acids: CASSLAGDRGNTIYF. The DNA for the CDR3 is TGTGCCAGCAGCTTGGCAGGGGACAGAGGAAACACCATATATTTT. The full variable domain, completed using reference TRBV5-4 and TRBJ1-3, is ETGVTQSPTHLIKTRGQQVTLRCSSQSGHNTVSWYQQALGQGPQFIFQYYREEENGRGNFPPRFSGLQFPNYSSELNVNALELDDSALYLCASSLAGDRGNTIYFGEGSWLTVV.